This TCR beta chain was sequenced in a study of CD8 T cells in ankylosing spondylitis. Notes on the study in general: Seemingly distinctive of ankylosing spondylitis blood was a TCR beta motif formed by eight highly homologous variants.

The germline V gene encodes CDR1 SGDLS and CDR2 YYNGEE. The CDR3 is 14 amino acids. V lost 0 bases and J lost 3, with 10 bases in between. Making the TCR beta libraries involved quantitative 5'-RACE with molecular barcodes. Each CDR3 protein gets one entry after TCRdb re-called the 5' RACE reads with MiXCR. The sample has approximately 300,000 distinct CDR3 sequences, less than 9.5% seen once. In its sample, this clonotype was seen a few times. Its matching antigen is unknown. The sequence was obtained from a male donor with ankylosing spondylitis. The specimen sequenced was blood, either unsorted or a sorted T cell fraction (not recorded which). The rearrangement uses TRBV9 and TRBJ2-7; D gene unclear. The CDR3 region is CASSVGATNYEQYF. In DNA form, the CDR3 reads TGTGCCAGCAGCGTAGGCGCCACCAACTACGAGCAGTACTTC.